This T cell receptor (beta chain) was observed in a study of blood T cell repertoires in COVID-19. The Seattle patients joined while their infection was active and were tracked longitudinally afterward. This clone was detected only a few times. Methods used by the authors: It was from reference gene primer amplification that nucleated cell counts were estimated. Produced via immunoSEQ multiplex PCR; TCRdb's table is partial and in-frame only. The DNA gave D and trimming, while V, J and clone size come from that table. The sample lists some 220,000 clones; more than 80% were seen once. The sequenced material came from peripheral blood. This sequence originates from a woman aged 25 to 39 with COVID-19, enrolled during active disease.

In DNA, the CDR3 is TGTGCCAGCAGGACCTCCCTGGGGGCAAGCACTGAAGCTTTCTTT. As protein: CASRTSLGASTEAFF. V is TRBV6-5 and J is TRBJ1-1; TRBD1 might be the D (6 bases). Looked up from germline, CDR1 is MNHEY and CDR2 is SVGAGI. This CDR3 comprises 15 residues. Trimming stripped 6 bases from V and 4 bases from J, with 18 bases between.